The present T cell receptor (beta chain) was sequenced within a study of cytomegalovirus exposure and HLA in healthy donors. Study in general: Early released data comprised some 91 million unique TCRs from HLA-typed donors. Findings of the study overall: Prior analysis indicated that the majority of TCR beta V segments exhibited productivity approximately 87% or approximately 30% of the time.

The PCR used 60 Vbeta and 13 Jbeta primers. In the original workflow: Around 9.9 million shared chains were among the 60 million to 80 million unique TCR beta chains that a later analysis counted. Repertoires were generated with immunoSEQ multiplex PCR, while TCRdb's copy carries only in-frame clones and drops some. Clone size and the V and J calls come from that table; the DNA yielded D and trimming. Seen here are fewer than 55,000 clones, about two thirds observed once, and the top ten hold roughly a fifth. On this clone itself: Its antigen is not known.

The CDR3 totals 11 residues. J was trimmed by 8 bases and V by 5 bases; bases with no gene match: 2. Germline CDR1 SEHNR, CDR2 FQNEAQ (reference sequence). The chain employs TRBV7-9 and TRBJ1-1; 7 positions match TRBD1. The clonotype originates from a woman between 50 and 59 years old in good health and CMV-seropositive. Sequencing was performed on PBMCs. CDR3 in amino acids: CASSATGEAFF. Here the CDR3 DNA reads TGTGCCAGCAGCGCGACAGGGGAAGCTTTCTTT. The variable domain in full, completed from reference TRBV7-9 and TRBJ1-1, reads DTGVSQNPRHKITKRGQNVTFRCDPISEHNRLYWYRQTLGQGPEFLTYFQNEAQLEKSRLLSDRFSAERPKGSFSTLEIQRTEQGDSAMYLCASSATGEAFFGQGTRLTVV.